The 30 T cell receptor beta chains below come from one sample, sequenced in a study of blood T cell repertoires in COVID-19. The method was immunoSEQ multiplex PCR; TCRdb's version includes in-frame clones alone and lacks a portion of them. The sample lists approximately 280,000 clones; around 91% were seen once. Source material: peripheral blood. Every receptor here comes from a woman aged 55-69 years with acute or convalescent COVID-19.

This clone was observed once. This chain uses TRBV19 with TRBJ1-5; a weak D match, TRBD1 (5 bases). The germline gives CDR1 LNHDA, CDR2 SQIVND (reference sequence). This CDR3 is 13 amino acids long. Deletions cut 11 bases from V and 1 base from J, with 12 bases between. This CDR3 reads CAANRGSNQPQHF. The DNA for the CDR3 is TGTGCCGCCAACCGGGGGAGCAATCAGCCCCAGCATTTT.

The chain recombines TRBV18 with TRBJ1-1; D not certain. The V and J ends lost 8 bases and 0 bases respectively, with 16 bases between them. Germline CDR1 and CDR2: KGHSH and LQKENI. The CDR3 covers 15 residues. CDR3 DNA sequence: TGTGCCAGCCAGCGCCCGGTCAACATGAACACTGAAGCTTTCTTT. Protein: CASQRPVNMNTEAFF.

This clone was seen just once. The chain uses TRBV28 and TRBJ2-5, with D maybe TRBD2 (6 bases). CDR1 and CDR2 (germline): MDHEN, SYDVKM. The V and J ends lost 4 bases and 1 base respectively, with 13 bases between them. The CDR3 loop spans 15 amino acids. CDR3 region: CASSSRRGFQETQYF. For the CDR3, the DNA is TGTGCCAGCAGTTCCCGGAGGGGATTCCAAGAGACCCAGTACTTC.

The chain recombines TRBV28 with TRBJ1-1, with D hard to call. V lost 3 bases to trimming and J lost 12 bases, with 17 bases between them. Germline lookup yields CDR1 MDHEN and CDR2 SYDVKM. The CDR3 extends over 13 amino acids. DNA for the CDR3: TGTGCCAGCAGTTTTCACGAGGTTTTGACTTCTTTCTTT. It specifies CASSFHEVLTSFF.

The chain joins TRBV2 to TRBJ1-5, with D possibly matching TRBD1 (6 bases). This CDR3 is built from 15 residues. The ends were cut back, 6 bases at V and 2 bases at J, with 14 bases in the middle. CDR1 is SNHLY, CDR2 FYNNEI, per germline. The CDR3, as DNA: TGTGCCAGCAGCGAAATAGGGGGGGGCAATCAGCCCCAGCATTTT. Protein sequence: CASSEIGGGNQPQHF.

The chain employs TRBV19 and TRBJ2-5; 10 bases are shared with TRBD2. Germline lookup yields CDR1 LNHDA and CDR2 SQIVND (reference sequence). The CDR3 runs 15 residues. V was pared by 7 bases and J by 2 bases, with 7 bases of the junction left unmatched. CDR3 bases: TGTGCCAGTACTAGACTAGCGGGTAAACAAGAGACCCAGTACTTC. This translates into CASTRLAGKQETQYF.

The count of this clone is one. V and J are TRBV27 and TRBJ1-1; TRBD1 might be the D (6 bases). This CDR3 contains 12 residues. V shed 6 bases and J shed 8 bases, with 13 bases lying between them. CDR1 is MNHEY and CDR2 is SMNVEV in the germline V gene (reference sequence). CDR3 region: CASSLGGLEAFF. CDR3 nucleotide sequence: TGTGCCAGCAGCCTGGGGGGGCTCGAAGCTTTCTTT.

In this sample, this clone turned up once. This chain uses TRBV2 with TRBJ2-2, with D possibly being TRBD2 (5 bases). Trimming stripped 7 bases from V and 5 bases from J, with 17 bases between. This CDR3 is 15 amino acids long. Germline CDR1 is SNHLY and CDR2 is FYNNEI. The CDR3 here is CASIGDRSSTGELFF. DNA of the CDR3: TGTGCCAGCATCGGGGATAGGTCGTCAACCGGGGAGCTGTTTTTT. The whole variable domain, remainder taken from reference TRBV2 and TRBJ2-2, is EPEVTQTPSHQVTQMGQEVILRCVPISNHLYFYWYRQILGQKVEFLVSFYNNEISEKSEIFDDQFSVERPDGSNFTLKIRSTKLEDSAMYFCASIGDRSSTGELFFGEGSRLTVL.

The V gene is TRBV28, the J gene TRBJ2-2, with D perhaps matching TRBD2 (6 bases). CDR3 size: 17 residues. The ends were cut back, 5 bases at V and 4 bases at J, with 20 bases in the middle. Germline loops: CDR1 MDHEN, CDR2 SYDVKM. This chain's CDR3 is CASSPPWKGGTTGELFF. The CDR3 coding sequence is TGTGCCAGCAGTCCACCCTGGAAGGGCGGGACCACCGGGGAGCTGTTTTTT.

CDR3 residues: CASYPKGALTRNTEAFF. DNA of the CDR3: TGTGCCAGCTATCCGAAGGGGGCTCTTACGCGGAACACTGAAGCTTTCTTT. The chain carries TRBV28 and TRBJ1-1; 7 nucleotides match TRBD1. The trim removed 8 bases at V and 1 base at J, leaving 16 bases unmatched. The CDR3 runs to 17 residues. The germline V gene encodes CDR1 MDHEN and CDR2 SYDVKM.

This clone was observed a single time. This chain uses TRBV9 with TRBJ1-5; 10 bases line up with TRBD1. The CDR3 consists of 14 residues. With 4 bases clipped from V and 7 bases from J, the junction kept 5 bases outside the gene matches. Germline lookup yields CDR1 SGDLS and CDR2 YYNGEE. As DNA, the CDR3 is TGTGCCAGCAGCTGGGACAGGGGAGAACAGCCCCAGCATTTT. Translation: CASSWDRGEQPQHF.

The V gene is TRBV25-1, the J gene TRBJ2-1; 7 nucleotides align to TRBD2. The V segment lost 2 bases and the J segment 4 bases; nucleotides outside the gene matches: 8. Per the germline V gene, CDR1 is MGHDK and CDR2 is SYGVNS. The CDR3 runs 16 residues. This CDR3 reads CASSELERGLYNEQFF. CDR3 nucleotides: TGTGCCAGCAGTGAACTGGAGCGGGGATTATACAATGAGCAGTTCTTC. Variable domain in full (rest from reference TRBV25-1 and TRBJ2-1): EADIYQTPRYLVIGTGKKITLECSQTMGHDKMYWYQQDPGMELHLIHYSYGVNSTEKGDLSSESTVSRIRTEHFPLTLESARPSHTSQYLCASSELERGLYNEQFFGPGTRLTVL.

This chain joins TRBV20-1 and TRBJ1-1; D is undetermined. V was cut by 5 bases and J by 1 base, with 5 bases left in between. This CDR3 spans 11 amino acids. CDR1 is DFQATT and CDR2 is SNEGSKA in the germline V gene (reference sequence). CDR3 DNA: TGCAGTGCTGGTAGGAACACTGAAGCTTTCTTT. The encoded protein is CSAGRNTEAFF.

The table lists this clone with a count of one. The genes are TRBV24-1 and TRBJ2-1; D call uncertain. The V gene's germline CDR1 is KGHDR and CDR2 SFDVKD. V dropped 5 bases and J dropped 6 bases, with 10 bases sitting between them. This CDR3 contains 13 residues. Here the CDR3 reads CATSAKLINEQFF. Here the CDR3 DNA reads TGTGCCACCAGTGCTAAGCTTATCAATGAGCAGTTCTTC.

The table lists this clone with a count of one. The chain couples TRBV5-6 to TRBJ1-5, with D possibly being TRBD1 (6 bases). The CDR3 runs to 15 residues. The germline V and J ends were trimmed by 2 bases and 0 bases, with 9 bases remaining between them. Germline CDR1 is SGHDT and CDR2 is YYEEEE. CDR3 coding DNA: TGTGCCAGCAGCTTAACAGGGTCTAGCAATCAGCCCCAGCATTTT. This translates into CASSLTGSSNQPQHF.

To note about this clone: One junction end does not reproduce the germline sequence, and a read error may be involved. This chain joins TRBV15 and TRBJ2-7, with D possibly being TRBD1 (6 bases). Germline lookup yields CDR1 LNHNV and CDR2 YYDKDF (reference sequence). The CDR3 sequence is 17 residues long. CDR3 sequence (DNA): TGTGCCACCAGCGGAGAACAGGGCCTACCCGCCTCCTACGAGCAGTACTTC. This sequence encodes CATSGEQGLPASYEQYF. Full variable domain (remainder filled in from reference TRBV15 and TRBJ2-7): DAMVIQNPRYQVTQFGKPVTLSCSQTLNHNVMYWYQQKSSQAPKLLFHYYDKDFNNEADTPDNFQSRRPNTSFCFLDIRSPGLGDTAMYLCATSGEQGLPASYEQYFGPGTRLTVT.

The V and J genes are TRBV3-1 (or the pseudogene TRBV3-2) and TRBJ1-4; TRBD1 agrees at 9 bases. Germline loops: CDR1 LGHDT, CDR2 YNNKEL (reference sequence). After removal of 9 bases from V and 7 bases from J, the junction contained 9 bases not matched to a gene. The length of the CDR3 is 14 residues. The CDR3 loop reads CASGMGQGSEKLFF. As DNA, the CDR3 is TGTGCCAGTGGTATGGGACAGGGATCTGAAAAACTGTTTTTT.

The chain recombines TRBV27 with TRBJ2-3; maybe TRBD1 (6 bases). Trimming took 5 bases from V and 2 from J, leaving 17 bases between them. Germline V gene data show CDR1 as MNHEY and CDR2 as SMNVEV (reference sequence). This CDR3 contains 16 residues. The CDR3, as DNA: TGTGCCAGCAGTGGCGACAGGAGACTATCCACAGATACGCAGTATTTT. Translated: CASSGDRRLSTDTQYF.

V and J are TRBV28 and TRBJ1-6; 8 bases are shared with TRBD1. The CDR3 length is 16 residues. CDR1 is MDHEN and CDR2 is SYDVKM in the germline V gene. With V trimmed by 3 bases and J by 7 bases, 8 bases remained unmatched. CDR3 residues: CASSFPQGAVNSPLHF. CDR3 nucleotides: TGTGCCAGCAGTTTCCCCCAGGGGGCGGTGAATTCACCCCTCCACTTT.

The chain combines TRBV4-2 with TRBJ1-1, with D unresolved. Trimming removed 0 bases at V and 8 bases at J, with 19 bases between. CDR1 and CDR2 (germline): LGHNA, YNFKEQ. The CDR3 totals 16 residues. CDR3 DNA sequence: TGTGCCAGCAGCCAAGATGAGCGCACCTCCGGCAGCGAAGCTTTCTTT. This codes for CASSQDERTSGSEAFF.

The rearrangement links TRBV5-1 to TRBJ1-6; 11 nucleotides align to TRBD1. The CDR3 contains 15 residues. After removal of 1 base from V and 10 bases from J, the junction contained 4 bases not matched to a gene. Germline V gives CDR1 SGHRS, CDR2 YFSETQ. DNA for the CDR3: TGCGCCAGCAGCTTGTGGGGGACAGGGGGATCACCCCTCCACTTT. Translation gives CASSLWGTGGSPLHF.

This rearrangement joins TRBV9 to TRBJ2-7, with 12 bases identical to TRBD1. CDR1 and CDR2 from the germline V gene are SGDLS and YYNGEE. Germline trimming cut 3 bases from V and 1 base from J; bases unmatched to any gene: 11. The length of the CDR3 is 18 residues. CDR3 nucleotide sequence: TGTGCCAGCAGCGCAACCGGGACAGGGGGCCAAGCATCCTACGAGCAGTACTTC. It specifies CASSATGTGGQASYEQYF. The full variable domain, with the rest looked up from reference TRBV9 and TRBJ2-7, is DSGVTQTPKHLITATGQRVTLRCSPRSGDLSVYWYQQSLDQGLQFLIQYYNGEERAKGNILERFSAQQFPDLHSELNLSSLELGDSALYFCASSATGTGGQASYEQYFGPGTRLTVT.

J is TRBJ2-2 and V is TRBV5-1, with 10 bases matching TRBD1. The CDR3 covers 14 residues. The germline V gene encodes CDR1 SGHRS and CDR2 YFSETQ. V was pared by 5 bases and J by 5 bases, with 3 bases of the junction left unmatched. The CDR3 nucleotides read TGCGCCAGCAGTTGGGGACAGGGGACCGGGGAGCTGTTTTTT. This gives the protein CASSWGQGTGELFF.

The chain has TRBV5-1 and TRBJ2-3; 7 nucleotides line up with TRBD1. The CDR3 has 15 amino acids. With V trimmed by 3 bases and J by 2 bases, 6 bases remained unmatched. The germline CDR1 and CDR2 sequences are SGHRS and YFSETQ. CDR3 DNA sequence: TGCGCCAGCAGCTCCAGGACAGGTCTCACAGATACGCAGTATTTT. Translated: CASSSRTGLTDTQYF.

The chain combines TRBV19 with TRBJ1-1, with D maybe TRBD1 (6 bases). This CDR3 has 14 amino acids. V was trimmed by 5 bases and J by 1 base, leaving 11 bases between them. Germline-derived CDR1 and CDR2 are LNHDA and SQIVND (reference sequence). CDR3 sequence (DNA): TGTGCCAGTAGTTGGGACACTTCGAACACTGAAGCTTTCTTT. It is translated as CASSWDTSNTEAFF.

The chain carries TRBV6-1 and TRBJ2-7; D possibly corresponds to TRBD1 (6 bases). The V end lost 0 bases, the J end lost 1 base, and 10 bases lay between the germline ends. The germline gives CDR1 MNHNS, CDR2 SASEGT. The CDR3 covers 15 residues. CDR3: CASSEAHRVSYEQYF. CDR3 sequence (DNA): TGTGCCAGCAGTGAAGCTCACAGGGTATCCTACGAGCAGTACTTC.

The V and J genes are TRBV7-8 and TRBJ1-2, with TRBD1 as a possible D gene (5 bases). The CDR3 is made up of 12 amino acids. CDR1 is SGHVS and CDR2 is FQNEAQ in the germline V gene. V lost 5 bases, J lost 6 bases, and 10 bases lay in between. The DNA of the CDR3 is TGTGCCAGCAGCCCCTCGGGGGATGGCTACACCTTC. Translating it yields CASSPSGDGYTF. Complete variable domain (other parts from reference TRBV7-8 and TRBJ1-2): GAGVSQSPRYKVAKRGQDVALRCDPISGHVSLFWYQQALGQGPEFLTYFQNEAQLDKSGLPSDRFFAERPEGSVSTLKIQRTQQEDSAVYLCASSPSGDGYTFGSGTRLTVV.

The chain employs TRBV10-1 and TRBJ1-5, with a possible D match to TRBD1 (6 bases). V was clipped by 3 bases and J by 5 bases, with 11 bases between them. CDR3 length: 14 residues. Germline CDR1 and CDR2: WNHNN and SYGVQD (reference sequence). In DNA, the CDR3 is TGCGCCAGCAGTGACCAGGGGTTAGATCAGCCCCAGCATTTT. This translates into CASSDQGLDQPQHF.

J is TRBJ2-4 and V is TRBV10-2, with 9 bases matching TRBD2. V shed 4 bases, J shed 9 bases, and the junction held 7 bases outside the gene matches. Germline CDR1 WSHSY, CDR2 SAAADI. The length of the CDR3 is 14 residues. The CDR3, as DNA: TGCGCCAGCAGTGCTAGCGGGGTCCTCGGCATTCAGTACTTC. Translated: CASSASGVLGIQYF.

The V and J genes are TRBV19 and TRBJ2-1; 12 positions agree with TRBD2. The CDR3 runs 15 residues. With V trimmed by 4 bases and J by 7 bases, 5 bases remained unmatched. Germline assignment: CDR1 LNHDA and CDR2 SQIVND (reference sequence). In DNA form, the CDR3 reads TGTGCCAGTAGTACCCTAGCGGGGGGGCCGAATGAGCAGTTCTTC. Translating it yields CASSTLAGGPNEQFF.